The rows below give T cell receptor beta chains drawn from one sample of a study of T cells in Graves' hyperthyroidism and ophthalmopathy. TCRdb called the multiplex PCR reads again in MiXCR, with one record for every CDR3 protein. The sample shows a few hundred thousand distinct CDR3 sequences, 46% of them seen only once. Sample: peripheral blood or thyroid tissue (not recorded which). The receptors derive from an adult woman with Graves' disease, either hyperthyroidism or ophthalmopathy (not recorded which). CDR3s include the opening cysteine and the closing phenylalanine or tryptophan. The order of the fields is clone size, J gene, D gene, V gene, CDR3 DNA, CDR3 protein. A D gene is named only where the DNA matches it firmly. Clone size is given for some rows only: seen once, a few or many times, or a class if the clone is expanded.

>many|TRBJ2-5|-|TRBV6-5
TGTGCCAGCAGTTCTCCGGGACGCTTAGAGACCCAGTACTTC
CASSSPGRLETQYF
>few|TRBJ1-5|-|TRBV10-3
TGTGCCATCAGTGAGGGGGCGCAGCCCCAGCATTTT
CAISEGAQPQHF
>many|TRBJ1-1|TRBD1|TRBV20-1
TGCAGTGCGGGACAGGAGTACACTGAAGCTTTCTTT
CSAGQEYTEAFF
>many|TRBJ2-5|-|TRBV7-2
TGTGCCAGCAGCTTAGCGCCCTCGGGAGTCCAAGAGACCCAGTACTTC
CASSLAPSGVQETQYF
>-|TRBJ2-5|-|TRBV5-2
TGTGCCAGCAATTCGCGGCTTTCGGTGACCCAGTACTTC
CASNSRLSVTQYF
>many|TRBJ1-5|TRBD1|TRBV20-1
TGCAGTGCTACCTTAATCAGGGGGCGAGTTAGCAATCAGCCCCAGCATTTT
CSATLIRGRVSNQPQHF
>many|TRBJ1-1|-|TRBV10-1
TGCGCCAGCAGTGAGGAGGGTGATGGGAAGACTGAAGCTTTCTTT
CASSEEGDGKTEAFF
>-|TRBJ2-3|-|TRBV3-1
TGTGCCAGCAGCCTTAGACAGGTCCCGCCACTAGGTACGCAGTATTTT
CASSLRQVPPLGTQYF
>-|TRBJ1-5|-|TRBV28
TGTGCCAGCTCCGCAGGCAAAGGCAATCAGCCCCAGCATTTT
CASSAGKGNQPQHF
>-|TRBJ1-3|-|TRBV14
TGTGCCAGCAGCCGCCTAGACGAAAGTGTAAACACCATATATTTT
CASSRLDESVNTIYF
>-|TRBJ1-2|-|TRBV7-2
TGTGCCAGCAGCTTAACGGAGGGTGTCAGGATGAGTGGCTACACCTTC
CASSLTEGVRMSGYTF
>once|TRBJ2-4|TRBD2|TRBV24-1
TGTGCCACCAGTGATGGACTAGCGGGAAAAAACATTCAGTACTTC
CATSDGLAGKNIQYF
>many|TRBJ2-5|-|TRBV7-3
TGTGCCAGCAGCTCGTCCCCGACGGAGACCCAGTACTTC
CASSSSPTETQYF
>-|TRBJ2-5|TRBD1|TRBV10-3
TGTGCCATCAGTGAAACCCCGACAGGGCTTCAAGAGACCCAGTACTTC
CAISETPTGLQETQYF
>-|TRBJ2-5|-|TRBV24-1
TGTGCCACCAGTGATCCGGGAGAGTACCAGTACTTC
CATSDPGEYQYF
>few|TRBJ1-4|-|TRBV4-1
TGCGCCAGCAGCCAAGATAGCAGGGGATGGGCGACTAATGAAAAACTGTTTTTT
CASSQDSRGWATNEKLFF
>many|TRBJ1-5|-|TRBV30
TGTGCCTGGAGGGGGACGGGAGATCAGCCCCAGCATTTT
CAWRGTGDQPQHF
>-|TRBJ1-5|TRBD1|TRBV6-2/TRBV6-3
TGTGCCAGCAGTACCGGACAGGGGTACGAGCAGCCCCAGCATTTT
CASSTGQGYEQPQHF
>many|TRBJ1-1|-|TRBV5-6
TGTGCCAGCAGCTTGCGGCAGACTGAAGCTTTCTTT
CASSLRQTEAFF
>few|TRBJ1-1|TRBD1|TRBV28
TGTGCCAGCAGTTTTCAGTTCGGGACAGGAAACACTGAAGCTTTCTTT
CASSFQFGTGNTEAFF
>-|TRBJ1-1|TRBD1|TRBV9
TGTGCCAGCAGCAGCCCCCCCTCAGGGGGGAACACTGAAGCTTTCTTT
CASSSPPSGGNTEAFF
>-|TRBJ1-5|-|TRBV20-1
TGCAGTGCTACTGACAGATACAATCAGCCCCAGCATTTT
CSATDRYNQPQHF
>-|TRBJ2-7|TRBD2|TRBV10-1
TGCGCCAGCAGTCGAGCGGGAGATTCAGTCTACGAGCAGTACTTC
CASSRAGDSVYEQYF
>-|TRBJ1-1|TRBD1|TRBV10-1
TGCGCCAGCAGTGATCGCCGGGACAGGGCTGGGAACACTGAAGCTTTCTTT
CASSDRRDRAGNTEAFF
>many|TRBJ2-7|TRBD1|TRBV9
TGTGCCAGCAGCGTGGGACAGGGAGTTTACGAGCAGTACTTC
CASSVGQGVYEQYF
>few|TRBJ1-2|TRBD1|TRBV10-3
TGTGCCATCAGTGAGGGACAGGGTGAAGGCTACACCTTC
CAISEGQGEGYTF
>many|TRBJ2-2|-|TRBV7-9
TGTGCCAGCAGATCCCGGGACTTATACACCGGGGAGCTGTTTTTT
CASRSRDLYTGELFF
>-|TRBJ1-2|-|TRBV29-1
TGCAGCGCTTTCTCCGGGGGGGGCTATGGCTACACCTTC
CSAFSGGGYGYTF
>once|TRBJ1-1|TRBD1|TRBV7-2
TGTGCCAGCAGCTTAGTTACAGGGGTTGGTGAAGCTTTCTTT
CASSLVTGVGEAFF
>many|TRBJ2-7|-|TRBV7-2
TGTGCCAGCAGCTTACAGGGTCTTGGAGTTGAGTACTTC
CASSLQGLGVEYF
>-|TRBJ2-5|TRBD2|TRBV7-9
TGTGCCAGCAGCACCGGGACTAGGCCGAGGGGAGAGACCCAGTACTTC
CASSTGTRPRGETQYF
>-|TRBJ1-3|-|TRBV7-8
TGTGCCAGCAGACCAAACACCACCATATATTTT
CASRPNTTIYF
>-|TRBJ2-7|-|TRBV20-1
TGCAGTGGAAAGGAATACGGGCAGTACTTC
CSGKEYGQYF
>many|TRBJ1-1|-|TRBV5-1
TGCGCCAGCAGTTCCGGCGGGGGAGGTAACACTGAAGCTTTCTTT
CASSSGGGGNTEAFF
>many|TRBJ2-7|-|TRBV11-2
TGTGCCAGCAGCCCCGGGCGGGTCAAAACCTACGAGCAGTACTTC
CASSPGRVKTYEQYF
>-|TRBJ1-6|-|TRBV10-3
TGTGCCATCGCCGGAGGGGAGAACTCACCCCTCCACTTT
CAIAGGENSPLHF
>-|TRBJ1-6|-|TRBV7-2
TGTGCCAGCAGCCTGGGTCGCCCCCCACGAGCTCCCCCATCACCCCTCCACTTT
CASSLGRPPRAPPSPLHF
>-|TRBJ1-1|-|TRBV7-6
TGTGCCAGCAGCTTAATTACAGAGAACACTGAAGCTTTCTTT
CASSLITENTEAFF
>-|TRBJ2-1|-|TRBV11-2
TGTGCCAGCAGCTCTGATGGGCAGTTCTTC
CASSSDGQFF
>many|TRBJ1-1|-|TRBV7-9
TGTGCCAGCAGTTATAGACAGGCGGCGGGGGAGGCTTTCTTT
CASSYRQAAGEAFF
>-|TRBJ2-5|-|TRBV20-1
TGCAGTGCTAGTTCGACGCGGGAGACCCAGTACTTC
CSASSTRETQYF
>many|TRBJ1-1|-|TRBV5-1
TGCGCCAGCAGCTGGACGGGGGAAAACACTGAAGCTTTCTTT
CASSWTGENTEAFF
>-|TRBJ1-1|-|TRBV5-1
TGCGCCAGCAGCTTAATCGGACATGACGAGACTGAAGCTTTCTTT
CASSLIGHDETEAFF
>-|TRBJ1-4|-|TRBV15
TGTGCCACCAGCAGATCACCGGGGGGGTTACATGAAAAACTGTTTTTT
CATSRSPGGLHEKLFF
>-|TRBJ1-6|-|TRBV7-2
TGTGCCAGCACTTTAGGCCCGGGGAATTCACCCCTCCACTTT
CASTLGPGNSPLHF
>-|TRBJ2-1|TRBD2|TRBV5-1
TGCGCCAGCAGCTTGGCCAATAGCGGGACCGGCAATGAGCAGTTCTTC
CASSLANSGTGNEQFF
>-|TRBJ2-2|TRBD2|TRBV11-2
TGTGCCAGCAGCTCGCCCCCACTAGCGCGGTCCTCCCAAAACACCTGGGAGCTGTTTTTT
CASSSPPLARSSQNTWELFF
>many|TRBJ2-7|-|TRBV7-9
TGTGCCAGCAGCTCAGGTGTTCACGAGCAGTACTTC
CASSSGVHEQYF
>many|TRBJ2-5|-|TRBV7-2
TGTGCCAGCAGCTTCGGTTCGACGTCTCAAGAGACCCAGTACTTC
CASSFGSTSQETQYF
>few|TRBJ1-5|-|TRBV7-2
TGTGCCAGCAGTTTCAGCAGGGTTGCCAACGAGCATTTT
CASSFSRVANEHF
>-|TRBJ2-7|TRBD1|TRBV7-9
TGTGCCAGCAGCTTAGGGGACAGGGATCACTACGAGCAGTACTTC
CASSLGDRDHYEQYF
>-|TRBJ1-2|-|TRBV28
TGTGCCAGCAGTTTATGGGGGACATCTTATGGCTACACCTTC
CASSLWGTSYGYTF
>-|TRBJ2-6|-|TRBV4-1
TGCGCCAGCAGCCAGGGGGAGGTAGCTGGGGCCAACGTCCTGACTTTC
CASSQGEVAGANVLTF
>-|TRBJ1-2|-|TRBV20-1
TGCAGTGCTAGGGGGCGGTATGGCTACACCTTC
CSARGRYGYTF
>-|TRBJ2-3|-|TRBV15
TGTGCCACCAGCAGAGCTCGTATCGCGGGCACAGATACGCAGTATTTT
CATSRARIAGTDTQYF
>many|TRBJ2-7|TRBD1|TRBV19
TGTGCCAGTAGTCACACGGACAGGGGGCAGATCGAGCAGTACTTC
CASSHTDRGQIEQYF
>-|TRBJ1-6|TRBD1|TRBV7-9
TGTGCCAGCAGCCCCCGACAGGGCTCCTATAATTCACCCCTCCACTTT
CASSPRQGSYNSPLHF
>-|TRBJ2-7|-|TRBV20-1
TGCAGTGCTAGAGGGGGGGCAGGGTTGGAAGAGCAGTACTTC
CSARGGAGLEEQYF
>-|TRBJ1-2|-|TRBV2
TGTGCCAGCAGTGAAACCACGGCGGGGCATGGCTACACCTTC
CASSETTAGHGYTF
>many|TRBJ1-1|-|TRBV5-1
TGCGCCAGCAGCACGGAGACAGACCCTGGAGCTTTCTTT
CASSTETDPGAFF